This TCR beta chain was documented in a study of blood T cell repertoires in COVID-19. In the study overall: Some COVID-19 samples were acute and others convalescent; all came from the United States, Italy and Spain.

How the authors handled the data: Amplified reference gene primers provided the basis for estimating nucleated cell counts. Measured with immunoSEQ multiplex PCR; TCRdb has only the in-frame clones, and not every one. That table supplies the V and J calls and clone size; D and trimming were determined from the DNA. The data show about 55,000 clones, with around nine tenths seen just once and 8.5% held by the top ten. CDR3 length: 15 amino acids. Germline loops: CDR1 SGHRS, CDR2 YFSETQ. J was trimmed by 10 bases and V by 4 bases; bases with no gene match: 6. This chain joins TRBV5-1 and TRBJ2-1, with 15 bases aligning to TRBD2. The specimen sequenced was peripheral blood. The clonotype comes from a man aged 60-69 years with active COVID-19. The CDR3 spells CASSLGLAGGPEQFF. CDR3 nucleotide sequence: TGCGCCAGCAGCCTAGGACTAGCGGGAGGGCCAGAGCAGTTCTTC.